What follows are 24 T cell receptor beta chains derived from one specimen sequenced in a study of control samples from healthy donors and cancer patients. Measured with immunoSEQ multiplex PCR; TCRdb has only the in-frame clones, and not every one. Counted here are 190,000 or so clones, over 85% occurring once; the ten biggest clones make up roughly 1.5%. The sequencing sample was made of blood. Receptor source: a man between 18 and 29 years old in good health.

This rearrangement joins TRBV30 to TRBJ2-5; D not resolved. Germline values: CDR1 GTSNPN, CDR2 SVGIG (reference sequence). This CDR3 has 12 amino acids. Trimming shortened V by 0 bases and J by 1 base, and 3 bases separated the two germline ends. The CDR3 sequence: CAWSVLQETQYF. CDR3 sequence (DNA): TGTGCCTGGAGTGTGCTCCAAGAGACCCAGTACTTC. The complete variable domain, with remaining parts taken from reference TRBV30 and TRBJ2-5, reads SQTIHQWPATLVQPVGSPLSLECTVEGTSNPNLYWYRQAAGRGLQLLFYSVGIGQISSEVPQNLSASRPQDRQFILSSKKLLLSDSGFYLCAWSVLQETQYFGPGTRLLVL.

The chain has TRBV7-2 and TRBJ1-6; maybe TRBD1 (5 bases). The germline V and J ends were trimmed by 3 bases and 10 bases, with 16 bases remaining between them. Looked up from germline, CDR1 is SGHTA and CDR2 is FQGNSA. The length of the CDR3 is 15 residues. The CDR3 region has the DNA TGTGCCAGCAGCTTTTACAGGTCCTTAGGCTCACCCCTCCACTTT. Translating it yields CASSFYRSLGSPLHF.

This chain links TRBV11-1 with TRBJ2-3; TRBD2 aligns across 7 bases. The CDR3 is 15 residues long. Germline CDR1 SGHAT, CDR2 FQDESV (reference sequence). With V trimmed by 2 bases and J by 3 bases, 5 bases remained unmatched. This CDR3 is CASSLRRGGTDTQYF. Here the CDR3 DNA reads TGTGCCAGCAGCTTACGGCGCGGGGGTACAGATACGCAGTATTTT.

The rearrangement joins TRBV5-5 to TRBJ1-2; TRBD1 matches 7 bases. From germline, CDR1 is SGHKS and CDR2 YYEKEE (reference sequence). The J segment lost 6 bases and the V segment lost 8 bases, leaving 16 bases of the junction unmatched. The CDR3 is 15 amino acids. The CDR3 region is CASTSTTGTVDGYTF. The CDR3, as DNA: TGTGCCAGTACTTCTACTACCGGGACAGTAGATGGCTACACCTTC.

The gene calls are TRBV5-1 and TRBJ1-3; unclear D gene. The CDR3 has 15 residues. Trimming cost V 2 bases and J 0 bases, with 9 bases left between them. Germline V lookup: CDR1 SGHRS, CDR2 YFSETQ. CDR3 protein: CASSFDTLSGNTIYF. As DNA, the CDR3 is TGCGCCAGCAGCTTTGACACTCTCTCTGGAAACACCATATATTTT.

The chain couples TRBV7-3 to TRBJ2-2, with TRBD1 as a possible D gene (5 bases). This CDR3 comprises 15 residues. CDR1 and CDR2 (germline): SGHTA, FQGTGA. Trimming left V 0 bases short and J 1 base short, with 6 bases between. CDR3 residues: CASSLTRENTGELFF. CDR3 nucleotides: TGTGCCAGCAGCTTAACCAGGGAGAACACCGGGGAGCTGTTTTTT. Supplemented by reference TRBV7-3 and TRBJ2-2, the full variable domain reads GAGVSQTPSNKVTEKGKYVELRCDPISGHTALYWYRQSLGQGPEFLIYFQGTGAADDSGLPNDRFFAVRPEGSVSTLKIQRTERGDSAVYLCASSLTRENTGELFFGEGSRLTVL.

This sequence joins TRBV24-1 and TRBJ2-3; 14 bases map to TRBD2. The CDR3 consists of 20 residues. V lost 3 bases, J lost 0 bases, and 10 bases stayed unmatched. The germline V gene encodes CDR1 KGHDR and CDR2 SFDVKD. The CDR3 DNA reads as TGTGCCACCAGTGATGGACTAGCGGGGGGAGGCGGAACTAGCACAGATACGCAGTATTTT. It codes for CATSDGLAGGGGTSTDTQYF.

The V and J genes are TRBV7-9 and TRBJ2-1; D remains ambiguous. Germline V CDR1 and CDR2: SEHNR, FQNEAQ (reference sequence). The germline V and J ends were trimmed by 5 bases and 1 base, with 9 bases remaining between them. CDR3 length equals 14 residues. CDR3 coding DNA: TGTGCCAGCAGCCTTACTTTGTCCTACAATGAGCAGTTCTTC. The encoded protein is CASSLTLSYNEQFF.

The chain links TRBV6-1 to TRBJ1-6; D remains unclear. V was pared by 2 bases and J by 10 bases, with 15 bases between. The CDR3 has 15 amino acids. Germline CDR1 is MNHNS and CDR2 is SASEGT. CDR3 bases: TGTGCCAGCAGTGAACAGGCCAGGATGGGCTCACCCCTCCACTTT. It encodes CASSEQARMGSPLHF.

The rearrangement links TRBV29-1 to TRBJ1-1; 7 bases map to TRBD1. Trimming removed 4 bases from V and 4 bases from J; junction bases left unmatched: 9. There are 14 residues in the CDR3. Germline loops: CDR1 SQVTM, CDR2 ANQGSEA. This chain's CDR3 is CSVARSGQRTEAFF. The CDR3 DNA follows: TGCAGCGTTGCACGATCGGGACAGCGCACTGAAGCTTTCTTT.

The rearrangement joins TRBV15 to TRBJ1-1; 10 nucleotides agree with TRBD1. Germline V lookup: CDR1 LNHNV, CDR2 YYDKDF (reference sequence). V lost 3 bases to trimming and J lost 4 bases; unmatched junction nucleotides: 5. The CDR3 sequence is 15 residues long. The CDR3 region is CATSSRTGGATEAFF. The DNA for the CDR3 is TGTGCCACCAGCAGCCGGACAGGGGGTGCCACTGAAGCTTTCTTT.

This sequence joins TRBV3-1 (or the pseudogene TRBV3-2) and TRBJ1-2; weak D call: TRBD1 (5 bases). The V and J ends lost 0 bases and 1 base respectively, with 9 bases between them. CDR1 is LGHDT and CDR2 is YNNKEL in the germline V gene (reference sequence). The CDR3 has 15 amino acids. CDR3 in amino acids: CASSQEQVGNYGYTF. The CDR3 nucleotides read TGTGCCAGCAGCCAAGAACAGGTCGGTAACTATGGCTACACCTTC.

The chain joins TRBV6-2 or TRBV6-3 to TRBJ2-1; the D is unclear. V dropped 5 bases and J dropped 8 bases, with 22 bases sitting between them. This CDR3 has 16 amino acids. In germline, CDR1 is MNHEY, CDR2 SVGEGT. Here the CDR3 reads CASSPPQLITSDEQFF. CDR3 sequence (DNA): TGTGCCAGCAGTCCACCCCAACTCATTACCAGCGATGAGCAGTTCTTC.

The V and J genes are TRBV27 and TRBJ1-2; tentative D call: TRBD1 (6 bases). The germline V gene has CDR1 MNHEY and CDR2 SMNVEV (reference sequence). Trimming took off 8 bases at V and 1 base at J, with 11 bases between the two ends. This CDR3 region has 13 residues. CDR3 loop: CASWDTHNYGYTF. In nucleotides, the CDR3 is TGTGCCAGCTGGGACACCCATAACTATGGCTACACCTTC.

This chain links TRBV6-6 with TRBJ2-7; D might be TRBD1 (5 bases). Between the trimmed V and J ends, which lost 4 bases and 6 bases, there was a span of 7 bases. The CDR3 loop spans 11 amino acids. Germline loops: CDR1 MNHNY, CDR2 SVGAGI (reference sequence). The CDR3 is CASSSQGEQYF. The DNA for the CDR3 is TGTGCCAGCAGTTCCCAGGGCGAGCAGTACTTC.

The CDR3 DNA sequence: TGTGCCAGCTCACCGGCCCGGGGGAACTATGGCTACACCTTC. It specifies CASSPARGNYGYTF. The chain employs TRBV18 and TRBJ1-2; TRBD1 is a possible D gene (5 bases). Germline values: CDR1 KGHSH, CDR2 LQKENI. This CDR3 spans 14 amino acids. V gave up 3 bases and J gave up 2 bases, with 10 bases separating them.

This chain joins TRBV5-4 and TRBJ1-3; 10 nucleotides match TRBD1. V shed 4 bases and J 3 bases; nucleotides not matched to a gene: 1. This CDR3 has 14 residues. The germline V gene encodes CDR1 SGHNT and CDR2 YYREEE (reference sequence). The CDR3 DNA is TGTGCCAGCAGCCGGGACAGGGGTGGAAACACCATATATTTT. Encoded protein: CASSRDRGGNTIYF.

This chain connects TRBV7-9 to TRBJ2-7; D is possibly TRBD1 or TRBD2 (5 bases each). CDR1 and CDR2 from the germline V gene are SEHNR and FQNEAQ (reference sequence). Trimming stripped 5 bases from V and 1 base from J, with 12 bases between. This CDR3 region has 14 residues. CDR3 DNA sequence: TGTGCCAGCAGCGACGGGACCGATTCCTACGAGCAGTACTTC. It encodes CASSDGTDSYEQYF. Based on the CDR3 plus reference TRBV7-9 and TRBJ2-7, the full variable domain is DTGVSQNPRHKITKRGQNVTFRCDPISEHNRLYWYRQTLGQGPEFLTYFQNEAQLEKSRLLSDRFSAERPKGSFSTLEIQRTEQGDSAMYLCASSDGTDSYEQYFGPGTRLTVT.

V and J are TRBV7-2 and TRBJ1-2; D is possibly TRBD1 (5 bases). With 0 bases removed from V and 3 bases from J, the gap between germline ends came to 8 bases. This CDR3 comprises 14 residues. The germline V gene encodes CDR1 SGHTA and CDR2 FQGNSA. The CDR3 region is CASSLAGVDYGYTF. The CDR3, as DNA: TGTGCCAGCAGCTTAGCGGGGGTTGACTATGGCTACACCTTC.

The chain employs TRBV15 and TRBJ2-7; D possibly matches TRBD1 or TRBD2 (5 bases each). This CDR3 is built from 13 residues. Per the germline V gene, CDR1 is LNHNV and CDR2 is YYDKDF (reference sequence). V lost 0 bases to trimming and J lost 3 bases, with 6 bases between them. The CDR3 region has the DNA TGTGCCACCAGCAGAGATGGGGGCTACGAGCAGTACTTC. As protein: CATSRDGGYEQYF.

The CDR3 sequence: CASSLALRDGQPQHF. CDR3 DNA sequence: TGTGCCAGCAGCTTGGCCTTGCGGGACGGACAGCCCCAGCATTTT. The chain has TRBV5-6 and TRBJ1-5; TRBD1 is a possible D gene (5 bases). V shed 0 bases and J shed 7 bases, with 14 bases lying between them. Germline CDR1 and CDR2: SGHDT and YYEEEE. This CDR3 is 15 amino acids long. The entire variable domain, with the rest obtained from reference TRBV5-6 and TRBJ1-5, is as follows: DAGVTQSPTHLIKTRGQQVTLRCSPKSGHDTVSWYQQALGQGPQFIFQYYEEEERQRGNFPDRFSGHQFPNYSSELNVNALLLGDSALYLCASSLALRDGQPQHFGDGTRLSIL.

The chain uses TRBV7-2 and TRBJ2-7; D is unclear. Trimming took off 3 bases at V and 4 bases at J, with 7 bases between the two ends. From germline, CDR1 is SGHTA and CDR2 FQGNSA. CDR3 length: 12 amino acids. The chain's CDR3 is CASSFRGYEQYF. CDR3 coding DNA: TGTGCCAGCAGCTTTCGTGGATACGAGCAGTACTTC.

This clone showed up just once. The CDR3 region has the DNA TGTGCCAGCAGTCTAAGACTAGCGGGGGGCGCGTCCTACAATGAGCAGTTCTTC. Translated: CASSLRLAGGASYNEQFF. V gene TRBV2 combines with J gene TRBJ2-1, with 13 nucleotides matching TRBD2. Germline trimming cut 5 bases from V and 1 base from J; bases unmatched to any gene: 8. CDR1 SNHLY and CDR2 FYNNEI come from the germline V gene. CDR3 length equals 18 residues.

CDR3 residues: CASSRESGRSAFF. CDR3 coding DNA: TGTGCCAGCAGCAGGGAGTCGGGGAGGTCGGCTTTCTTT. V gene TRBV7-2 combines with J gene TRBJ1-1; D call uncertain. The V gene lost 5 bases and the J gene lost 11 bases, with 18 bases spanning the gap. The CDR3 has 13 amino acids. Germline V gene lookup returns CDR1 SGHTA and CDR2 FQGNSA.